This T cell receptor (beta chain) was sequenced in a study of STAT3 mutations in large granular lymphocyte leukemia. Study information: Roughly half of the longitudinally sequenced T-LGLL patients carried detectable canonical activating STAT3 mutations.

Measured with immunoSEQ multiplex PCR; TCRdb has only the in-frame clones, and not every one. There are 2,000 to 3,000 clones in the sample, with approximately 88% held by the top ten. Concerning this clone itself: Its antigen is unidentified. Likely a read error: the CDR3 ends without its conserved phenylalanine or tryptophan. Because the CDR3's place on the DNA is in doubt, the DNA is left out and the CDR3 is given as listed by TCRdb.

Overall study findings and caveats: After therapy, about 35% of the 18 patients switched clonotypes, all new clones STAT3 wild type. Every T-cell large granular lymphocyte leukemia patient had at least one immunodominant TCR beta clonotype.

Germline V gene lookup returns CDR1 ENHRY and CDR2 SYGVKD. The length of the CDR3 is 9 amino acids, counting both ends. The sequenced sample consisted of PBMCs. The rearrangement uses TRBV10-3 and TRBJ1-1; TRBD1, the D gene given by the table, was not confirmed from the DNA. The clonotype originates from a human donor with T large granular lymphocyte leukemia. The donor label of this sample is uncertain. Some clones in this sample may be carry-over from other donors' samples. The CDR3 region is CAISEPAEE.